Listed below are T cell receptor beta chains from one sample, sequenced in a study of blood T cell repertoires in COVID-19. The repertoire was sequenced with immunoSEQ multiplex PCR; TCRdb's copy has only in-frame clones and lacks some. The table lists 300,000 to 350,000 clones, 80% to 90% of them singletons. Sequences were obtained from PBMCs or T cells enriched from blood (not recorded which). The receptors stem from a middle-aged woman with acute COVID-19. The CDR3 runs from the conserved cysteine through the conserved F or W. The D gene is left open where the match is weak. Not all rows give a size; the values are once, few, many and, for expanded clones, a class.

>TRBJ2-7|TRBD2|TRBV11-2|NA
CASSLEAGAYEQYF
TGTGCCAGCAGCTTAGAGGCGGGGGCCTACGAGCAGTACTTC
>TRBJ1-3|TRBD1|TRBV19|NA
CASMGQGSSGNTIYF
TGTGCCAGTATGGGACAGGGGAGCTCTGGAAACACCATATATTTT
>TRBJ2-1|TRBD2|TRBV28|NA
CASSLSTSGRPEQFF
TGTGCCAGCAGTTTATCAACTAGCGGGAGGCCTGAGCAGTTCTTC
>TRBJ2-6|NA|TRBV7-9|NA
CASSLGGGRAGANVLTF
TGTGCCAGCAGCTTAGGCGGGGGCAGGGCTGGGGCCAACGTCCTGACTTTC
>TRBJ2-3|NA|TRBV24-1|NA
CATSGGGDTQYF
TGTGCCACCAGTGGGGGAGGAGATACGCAGTATTTT
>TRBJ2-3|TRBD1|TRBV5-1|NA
CASSLASGGADTQYF
TGCGCCAGCAGCTTGGCCTCAGGGGGCGCAGATACGCAGTATTTT
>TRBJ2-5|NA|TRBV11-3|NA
CASSFGSGGGMETQYF
TGTGCCAGCAGCTTTGGTTCTGGGGGGGGCATGGAGACCCAGTACTTC
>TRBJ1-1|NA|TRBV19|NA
CASSFNTEAFF
TGTGCCAGTAGCTTTAACACTGAAGCTTTCTTT
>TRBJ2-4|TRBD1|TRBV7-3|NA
CASSSTPGGRRVAKNIQYF
TGTGCCAGCAGCTCCACCCCAGGGGGCCGGAGGGTAGCCAAAAACATTCAGTACTTC
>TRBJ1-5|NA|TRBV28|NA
CASSLGQSNQPQHF
TGTGCCAGCAGTTTAGGACAGAGCAATCAGCCCCAGCATTTT
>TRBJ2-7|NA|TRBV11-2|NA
CASSLDRYRDYEQYF
TGTGCCAGCAGCTTAGATCGGTACAGGGACTACGAGCAGTACTTC
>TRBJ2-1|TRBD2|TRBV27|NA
CASSLLTPGGRGEQFF
TGTGCCAGCAGTTTATTGACTCCGGGAGGGCGTGGTGAGCAGTTCTTC
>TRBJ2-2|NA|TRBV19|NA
CASSLRGRNTGELFF
TGTGCCAGTAGTTTACGGGGGAGGAACACCGGGGAGCTGTTTTTT
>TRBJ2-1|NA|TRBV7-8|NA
CASSLFGHEQFF
TGTGCCAGCAGCTTATTTGGCCATGAGCAGTTCTTC
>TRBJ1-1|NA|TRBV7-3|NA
CASSAQGNTEAFF
TGTGCCAGCAGCGCACAGGGTAACACTGAAGCTTTCTTT
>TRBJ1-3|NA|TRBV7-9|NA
CASSTTGSGNTIYF
TGTGCCAGCTCTACTACGGGGTCTGGAAACACCATATATTTT
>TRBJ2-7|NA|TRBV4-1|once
CASSQDDSRLSYEQYF
TGCGCCAGCAGCCAAGATGACAGCCGACTTTCCTACGAGCAGTACTTC